Each of the 32 T cell receptor beta chains below was sequenced from the same sample in a study of T-cell reconstitution after alpha-beta-depleted transplantation in children (dated by TCRdb to about 2016). The library was generated by PCR. For sequencing, an Illumina HiSeq 2500 was employed. TCR library preparation used molecular barcoding, with unique molecular identifiers applied to normalize quantification of the TCRbeta repertoire. TCRdb applied fastp at Q25 and MiXCR to the public reads, then kept only in-frame beta chains. Duplicate CDR3 protein sequences are folded into a single record with the most common DNA and genes. The table for this sample lists approximately 630,000 distinct CDR3 sequences; around 12% of them were counted only once. 0.65% to 0.9% of the sample lies in the top ten. This specimen's treatment or condition label, per the study, means: allogeneic hematopoietic cell transplantation with graft depleted of TCRalphabeta T cells and CD19 B cells.

This sample comprised PBMCs, obtained before TCRalphabeta/CD19-depleted stem cell transplant. The receptor source for this set is a girl aged 2 to 9 with congenital amegakaryocytic thrombocytopenia, due to receive a stem cell transplant.

At least ten counts were recorded for this clonotype. The rearrangement uses TRBV29-1 and TRBJ2-1; no firm D call. CDR1 SQVTM and CDR2 ANQGSEA come from the germline V gene. Deletions cut 7 bases from V and 0 bases from J, with 10 bases between. CDR3 length: 13 amino acids. CDR3 sequence reads: CSAVLSSYNEQFF. CDR3 coding DNA: TGCAGCGCTGTTTTGAGCTCCTACAATGAGCAGTTCTTC.

This clonotype has ten or more counts. The rearrangement links TRBV10-1 to TRBJ2-2; TRBD1 aligns across 9 bases. The trim removed 9 bases at V and 6 bases at J, leaving 11 bases unmatched. CDR3 length equals 15 residues. Germline V gene sequence: CDR1 WNHNN, CDR2 SYGVQD (reference sequence). The CDR3 region is CARDWDRDGSGELFF. The CDR3 DNA reads TGCGCCAGAGACTGGGACAGGGATGGTTCCGGGGAGCTGTTTTTT.

This clonotype was recorded a few times. Its ends do not fully match the called genes, so a read error is possible. This rearrangement joins TRBV13 to TRBJ2-1, with TRBD2 matching 9 bases. The germline V gene has CDR1 PRHDT and CDR2 FYEKMQ (reference sequence). The CDR3 consists of 21 residues. CDR3 DNA sequence: TGTGCCAGCAACTTAGGCTCGGGGCGCTTGACTAGCGGACCGCCTTATAATGAGCAGTTCTTC. Translating gives CASNLGSGRLTSGPPYNEQFF.

This clonotype was seen a handful of times. The rearrangement links TRBV30 to TRBJ2-3, with 8 bases that match TRBD2. J gave up 1 base and V 1 base, and 4 bases lay outside the gene matches. The length of the CDR3 is 15 residues. CDR1 is GTSNPN and CDR2 is SVGIG in the germline V gene (reference sequence). The CDR3 sequence is CAWSGLAGGTDTQYF. For the CDR3, the DNA is TGTGCCTGGAGTGGTCTAGCGGGCGGCACAGATACGCAGTATTTT.

A remark on this clonotype: Being one base from a much bigger clone, this may be a read error. The chain uses TRBV20-1 and TRBJ2-3; 8 bases line up with TRBD2. The CDR3 has 18 residues. CDR1 is DFQATT and CDR2 is SNEGSKA in the germline V gene (reference sequence). CDR3: CSARDRNSGIVRTDTHYF. DNA for the CDR3: TGCAGTGCTAGAGATCGAAATAGCGGGATTGTTCGCACAGATACGCACTATTTT.

This clonotype appeared a few times. J is TRBJ1-1 and V is TRBV27, with 12 bases fitting TRBD1. The CDR3 length is 16 residues. Trimming removed 6 bases from V and 5 bases from J; junction bases left unmatched: 10. Germline values: CDR1 MNHEY, CDR2 SMNVEV (reference sequence). As DNA, the CDR3 is TGTGCCAGCAGGGTAATGGGACAGGGGGCGCGAACTGAAGCTTTCTTT. This translates into CASRVMGQGARTEAFF.

The rearrangement joins TRBV12-3 or TRBV12-4 to TRBJ2-1, with TRBD2 identical over 8 bases. The CDR3 has 12 residues. V shed 5 bases, J shed 9 bases, and the junction held 3 bases outside the gene matches. CDR3 nucleotide sequence: TGTGCCAGCAGTACAACTAGCGGTGAGCAGTTCTTC. This codes for CASSTTSGEQFF.

This clonotype came up many times. V is TRBV5-1 and J is TRBJ2-1, with 10 bases that match TRBD1. The J segment lost 2 bases and the V segment lost 2 bases, leaving 4 bases of the junction unmatched. Germline V CDR1 and CDR2: SGHRS, YFSETQ. The CDR3 loop spans 16 amino acids. The CDR3 loop reads CASSFDRGRPYNEQFF. The CDR3 nucleotides read TGCGCCAGCAGCTTTGACAGGGGGCGCCCCTACAATGAGCAGTTCTTC.

The table lists this clonotype with a count of one. The chain has TRBV12-3 or TRBV12-4 and TRBJ2-3; D is ambiguous. CDR3 size: 14 residues. With 3 bases removed from V and 2 bases from J, the gap between germline ends came to 9 bases. The CDR3 sequence: CASSFDSTTDTQYF. The CDR3 DNA is TGTGCCAGCAGTTTCGATAGCACCACAGATACGCAGTATTTT.

The rearrangement uses TRBV24-1 and TRBJ2-2, with TRBD1 as a possible D gene (7 bases). There are 14 residues in the CDR3. Trimming left V 9 bases short and J 6 bases short, with 16 bases between. Germline V lookup: CDR1 KGHDR, CDR2 SFDVKD. CDR3 bases: TGTGCCACCTCTCGGGGGCAGGGGGCCGGGGAGCTGTTTTTT. Protein product: CATSRGQGAGELFF.

This rearrangement joins TRBV6-5 to TRBJ1-2; a weak D match, TRBD1 (5 bases). The V end was cut by 0 bases, the J end by 6 bases, with 17 bases between. CDR3 length equals 16 residues. CDR1 is MNHEY, CDR2 SVGAGI, per germline. The CDR3 DNA reads TGTGCCAGCAGTTACTCCGATTTAGGGGTGAGGGATGGCTACACCTTC. It yields the protein CASSYSDLGVRDGYTF.

This clonotype was picked up many times. V gene TRBV5-1 combines with J gene TRBJ2-7, with TRBD1 matching over 9 bases. This CDR3 contains 15 residues. With 0 bases clipped from V and 4 bases from J, the junction kept 5 bases outside the gene matches. Germline V gene sequence: CDR1 SGHRS, CDR2 YFSETQ. CDR3 in amino acids: CASSLGTGALYEQYF. The CDR3 bases are TGCGCCAGCAGCTTGGGGACAGGGGCCCTTTACGAGCAGTACTTC.

This clonotype was counted many times. This rearrangement joins TRBV5-1 to TRBJ2-1, with 8 bases matching TRBD2. Per germline, CDR1 SGHRS and CDR2 YFSETQ. The V gene end was trimmed by 3 bases and the J gene end by 2 bases; junction bases not matched to a gene: 7. CDR3 size: 16 residues. The CDR3 protein is CASSSSSGKAYNEQFF. CDR3 nucleotide sequence: TGCGCCAGCAGCTCGAGTAGCGGGAAAGCCTACAATGAGCAGTTCTTC.

This clonotype has more than one count but fewer than ten. V gene TRBV7-9 combines with J gene TRBJ2-1; TRBD2 aligns across 11 bases. J lost 5 bases, V lost 1 base, and 7 bases had no gene match. The CDR3 is 17 amino acids. CDR1 and CDR2 from the germline V gene are SEHNR and FQNEAQ (reference sequence). CDR3 sequence reads: CASSLVVSGLADNEQFF. CDR3 bases: TGTGCCAGCAGCTTAGTCGTTTCGGGACTAGCGGACAATGAGCAGTTCTTC.

This clonotype came up many times. The chain recombines TRBV28 with TRBJ1-1; 7 bases agree with TRBD1. V lost 6 bases, J lost 4 bases, and 8 bases stayed unmatched. This CDR3 comprises 14 residues. Germline V gene data show CDR1 as MDHEN and CDR2 as SYDVKM. CDR3 nucleotides: TGTGCCAGCAGGTTCGCAGGGGGTCTCACTGAAGCTTTCTTT. Translation gives CASRFAGGLTEAFF.

Remarks on this clonotype: A read error is possible here, since a much larger clone lies one base away. J is TRBJ2-4 and V is TRBV12-3 or TRBV12-4, with unresolved D. CDR3 length: 13 residues. V was shortened by 5 bases and J by 3 bases, with 8 bases between the two germline ends. The CDR3 loop is CASSGLDKNIQYF. The DNA of the CDR3 is TGTGCCAGCAGTGGTCTAGACAAAAACATTCAGTACTTC.

This clonotype was seen more than once but under ten times. In nucleotides, the CDR3 is TGCGCCAGCAGCTTTCTAGGGGGAGGGTTTGTCAATGAGCAGTTCTTC. Protein sequence: CASSFLGGGFVNEQFF. The chain employs TRBV5-1 and TRBJ2-1; the D gene is possibly TRBD2 (7 bases). The CDR3 length is 16 residues. V was shortened by 2 bases and J by 6 bases, with 18 bases between the two germline ends. CDR1 is SGHRS and CDR2 is YFSETQ in the germline V gene.

This clonotype was counted many times. This chain uses TRBV18 with TRBJ2-3; TRBD2 agrees at 10 bases. With V trimmed by 2 bases and J by 2 bases, 7 bases remained unmatched. Germline assignment: CDR1 KGHSH and CDR2 LQKENI. The CDR3 has 17 residues. The DNA of the CDR3 is TGTGCCAGCTCACCAAGACAGCTAGCGGGAGTCACAGATACGCAGTATTTT. This gives the protein CASSPRQLAGVTDTQYF.

This clonotype was counted many times. This chain connects TRBV6-1 to TRBJ2-5; a weak D match, TRBD2 (6 bases). V lost 7 bases and J 5 bases, leaving 14 bases between the germline ends. Germline V gene lookup returns CDR1 MNHNS and CDR2 SASEGT. The CDR3 loop spans 13 amino acids. CDR3 sequence (DNA): TGTGCCAGCACCGCGGGGCTAAAGGAGACCCAGTACTTC. The encoded protein is CASTAGLKETQYF.

This clonotype was detected many times. This chain uses TRBV6-1 with TRBJ1-1; 7 nucleotides align to TRBD1. There are 16 residues in the CDR3. Germline CDR1 is MNHNS and CDR2 is SASEGT. V was clipped by 6 bases and J by 0 bases; unmatched bases: 10. As DNA, the CDR3 is TGTGCCAGCAGCCTCCGGCGTGGACAGGTGAACACTGAAGCTTTCTTT. Its protein is CASSLRRGQVNTEAFF.

There are a few counts of this clonotype. CDR3 sequence: CASSRQAGPGDRAKNIQYF. CDR3 bases: TGTGCCAGCAGTCGACAGGCGGGGCCGGGGGATCGAGCCAAAAACATTCAGTACTTC. This sequence joins TRBV27 and TRBJ2-4; the D gene could be TRBD1 or TRBD2 (6 bases each). V lost 5 bases to trimming and J lost 0 bases, with 23 bases between them. This CDR3 spans 19 amino acids. Germline values: CDR1 MNHEY, CDR2 SMNVEV (reference sequence).

In this sample, this clonotype turned up a few times. The chain couples TRBV27 to TRBJ1-3, with unresolved D. V lost 5 bases and J 4 bases, leaving 12 bases between the germline ends. Germline V CDR1 and CDR2: MNHEY, SMNVEV (reference sequence). The CDR3 sequence is 14 residues long. CDR3 bases: TGTGCCAGCAGTCCGCTGCAGAAAGGAAACACCATATATTTT. This encodes CASSPLQKGNTIYF.

V gene TRBV5-1 combines with J gene TRBJ1-1; a possible D gene is TRBD1 (5 bases). The germline V gene has CDR1 SGHRS and CDR2 YFSETQ. This CDR3 is 16 amino acids long. Trimming removed 4 bases from V and 6 bases from J, with 22 bases in between. CDR3 amino acids: CASSRTPGAKGPEAFF. In DNA, the CDR3 is TGCGCCAGCAGCCGAACCCCCGGGGCGAAGGGTCCTGAAGCTTTCTTT.

In this sample, this clonotype turned up many times. The chain combines TRBV20-1 with TRBJ2-5, with 7 bases identical to TRBD2. The CDR3 extends over 13 amino acids. V was pared by 6 bases and J by 2 bases, with 6 bases of the junction left unmatched. CDR1 DFQATT and CDR2 SNEGSKA come from the germline V gene (reference sequence). DNA of the CDR3: TGCAGTGCGTCCGCTAGCGGACAAGAGACCCAGTACTTC. Protein: CSASASGQETQYF.

This clonotype was counted many times. The gene calls are TRBV5-1 and TRBJ1-5; D might be TRBD1 (5 bases). The V gene's germline CDR1 is SGHRS and CDR2 YFSETQ. V gave up 0 bases and J gave up 9 bases, with 10 bases separating them. This CDR3 comprises 13 residues. CDR3 region: CASSLDGGRPQHF. The CDR3 nucleotides read TGCGCCAGCAGCTTGGATGGGGGACGGCCCCAGCATTTT.

This clonotype was counted many times. V gene TRBV20-1 combines with J gene TRBJ2-1, with 10 bases matching TRBD2. The CDR3 spans 15 residues. The J segment lost 4 bases and the V segment lost 5 bases, leaving 8 bases of the junction unmatched. Per germline, CDR1 DFQATT and CDR2 SNEGSKA (reference sequence). Here the CDR3 DNA reads TGCAGTGCTGGGACTAGCGTAGATCTTTACAATGAGCAGTTCTTC. Protein: CSAGTSVDLYNEQFF.

This clonotype has at least ten counts. The V call is TRBV7-8, the J call TRBJ2-1; D possibly corresponds to TRBD2 (5 bases). Germline V gene sequence: CDR1 SGHVS, CDR2 FQNEAQ. This CDR3 spans 12 amino acids. V lost 5 bases, J lost 9 bases, and 11 bases lay in between. The CDR3 reads CASSPGRAEQFF. The CDR3 DNA is TGTGCCAGCAGCCCCGGGCGGGCTGAGCAGTTCTTC.

Details on this clonotype: A read error is likely, as this CDR3 ends without the conserved phenylalanine or tryptophan. J is TRBJ2-1 and V is TRBV7-6; tentative D call: TRBD2 (6 bases). Germline V gene lookup returns CDR1 SGHVS and CDR2 FNYEAQ. The CDR3 covers 12 residues. V lost 2 bases and J 9 bases, leaving 8 bases between the germline ends. CDR3 DNA: TGTGCCAGCAGCTTACTAGCGCCTGAGCAGTTCTTG. Protein: CASSLLAPEQFL.

The rearrangement links TRBV25-1 to TRBJ2-7, with D possibly TRBD2 on 5 matching bases. V was clipped by 4 bases and J by 3 bases, with 7 bases between them. The CDR3 has 12 residues. Per germline, CDR1 MGHDK and CDR2 SYGVNS. This CDR3 reads CASSGGLYEQYF. The CDR3 bases are TGTGCCAGCAGTGGTGGACTCTACGAGCAGTACTTC.

This clonotype was recorded many times. The rearrangement joins TRBV7-6 to TRBJ2-7; D is undetermined. Germline V gene data show CDR1 as SGHVS and CDR2 as FNYEAQ. The V end lost 5 bases, the J end lost 7 bases, and 21 bases lay between the germline ends. The CDR3 runs to 15 residues. Here the CDR3 reads CASSDVERLPWEQYF. The CDR3 DNA reads TGTGCCAGCAGCGATGTTGAAAGGCTACCTTGGGAGCAGTACTTC.

There are many counts of this clonotype. The rearrangement uses TRBV12-3 or TRBV12-4 and TRBJ2-1, with TRBD1 as a possible D gene (6 bases). The germline V and J ends were trimmed by 8 bases and 4 bases, with 18 bases remaining between them. The CDR3 spans 15 residues. As DNA, the CDR3 is TGTGCCAGCGGAAATACAGGACAGATATACAATGAGCAGTTCTTC. Translation: CASGNTGQIYNEQFF.

This clonotype has ten or more counts. The chain combines TRBV20-1 with TRBJ2-1; 9 nucleotides align to TRBD2. CDR1 is DFQATT and CDR2 is SNEGSKA in the germline V gene (reference sequence). This CDR3 region has 16 residues. V was clipped by 8 bases and J by 6 bases; unmatched bases: 17. This CDR3 is CSPSPFEDSGSNEQFF. The CDR3 DNA is TGCAGTCCATCCCCCTTTGAAGATAGCGGGAGCAATGAGCAGTTCTTC.